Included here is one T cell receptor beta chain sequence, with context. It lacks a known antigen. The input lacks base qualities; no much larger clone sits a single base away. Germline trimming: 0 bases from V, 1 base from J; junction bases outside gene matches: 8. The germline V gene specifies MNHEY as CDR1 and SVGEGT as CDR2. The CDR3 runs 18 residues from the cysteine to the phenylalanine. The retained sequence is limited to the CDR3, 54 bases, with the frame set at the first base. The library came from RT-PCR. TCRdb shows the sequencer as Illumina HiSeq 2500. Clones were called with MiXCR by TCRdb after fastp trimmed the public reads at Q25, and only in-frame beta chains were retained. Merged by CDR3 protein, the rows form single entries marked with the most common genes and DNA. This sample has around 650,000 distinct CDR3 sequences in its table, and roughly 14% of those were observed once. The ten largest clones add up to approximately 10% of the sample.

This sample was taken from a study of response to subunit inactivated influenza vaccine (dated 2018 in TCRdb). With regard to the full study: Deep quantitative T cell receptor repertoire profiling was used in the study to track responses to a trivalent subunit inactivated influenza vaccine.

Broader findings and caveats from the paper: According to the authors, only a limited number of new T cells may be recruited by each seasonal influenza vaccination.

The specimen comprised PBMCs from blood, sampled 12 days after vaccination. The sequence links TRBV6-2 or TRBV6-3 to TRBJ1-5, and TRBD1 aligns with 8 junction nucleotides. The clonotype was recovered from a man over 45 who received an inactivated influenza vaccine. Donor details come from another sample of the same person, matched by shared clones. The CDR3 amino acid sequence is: CASSYSVQGARSNQPQHF. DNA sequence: TGTGCCAGCAGTTACTCGGTTCAGGGGGCTAGGAGCAATCAGCCCCAGCATTTT.